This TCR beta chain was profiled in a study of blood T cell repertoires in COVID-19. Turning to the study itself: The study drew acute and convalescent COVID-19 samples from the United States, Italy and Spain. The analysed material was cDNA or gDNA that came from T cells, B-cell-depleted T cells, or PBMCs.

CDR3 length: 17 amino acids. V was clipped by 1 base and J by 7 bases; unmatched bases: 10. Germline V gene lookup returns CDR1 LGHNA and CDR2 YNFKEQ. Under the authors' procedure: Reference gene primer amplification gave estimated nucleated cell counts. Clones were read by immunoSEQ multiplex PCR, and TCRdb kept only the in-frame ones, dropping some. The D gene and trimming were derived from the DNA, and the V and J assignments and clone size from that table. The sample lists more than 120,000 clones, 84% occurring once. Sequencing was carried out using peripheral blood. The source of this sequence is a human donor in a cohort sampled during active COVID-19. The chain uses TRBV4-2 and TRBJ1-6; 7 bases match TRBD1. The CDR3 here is CASSQANRGRFNSPLHF. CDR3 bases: TGTGCCAGCAGCCAAGCTAACAGGGGTCGATTCAATTCACCCCTCCACTTT.